Listed below are T cell receptor beta chains from one sample, sequenced in a study of post-analysis software for immune sequencing data. From the PCR reads, TCRdb called clonotypes with MiXCR, one entry per CDR3 protein. This sample has about 800,000 distinct CDR3 sequences, with 25% to 30% found just once. Sequences were obtained from blood. These receptor sequences come from a girl aged 5-17 years with multiple sclerosis. Each CDR3 is given with its conserved first and last residue. D genes are given only for firm matches. A clone size is listed for some rows: how often the clone was seen (once, few, many), or a class if it is expanded.

D,J,size,V,CDR3,DNA
NA,TRBJ2-5,NA,TRBV7-2,CASSSTRFGTQETQYF,TGTGCCAGCAGCTCTACCCGTTTTGGGACTCAAGAGACCCAGTACTTC
NA,TRBJ1-5,NA,TRBV11-2,CASRGPGNQPQHF,TGTGCCAGTCGAGGACCGGGGAATCAGCCCCAGCATTTT
NA,TRBJ1-5,few,TRBV4-3,CASSQDVNRNNQPQHF,TGCGCCAGCAGCCAAGATGTGAACAGAAACAATCAGCCCCAGCATTTT
TRBD1,TRBJ2-5,few,TRBV6-5,CASSYSRTGVGETQYF,TGTGCCAGCAGTTACAGCCGGACAGGGGTTGGGGAGACCCAGTACTTC
TRBD2,TRBJ2-3,few,TRBV4-3,CASSQDELAGFTDTQYF,TGCGCCAGCAGCCAAGATGAGCTAGCGGGATTCACAGATACGCAGTATTTT
NA,TRBJ1-1,NA,TRBV2,CASTRDTPGTEAFF,TGTGCCAGCACGAGGGACACTCCGGGCACTGAAGCTTTCTTT
NA,TRBJ2-1,once,TRBV2,CASSAGCYNEQFF,TGTGCCAGCAGTGCCGGGTGCTACAATGAGCAGTTCTTC
NA,TRBJ2-1,NA,TRBV7-7,CASSLSEVYNEQFF,TGTGCCAGCAGCTTATCCGAGGTTTACAATGAGCAGTTCTTC
NA,TRBJ2-6,NA,TRBV6-4,CASSDSAQVGANVLTF,TGTGCCAGCAGTGACTCGGCCCAGGTGGGGGCCAACGTCCTGACTTTC
NA,TRBJ1-2,few,TRBV5-1,CASSTERDGIRSPPTF,TGCGCCAGCAGCACCGAGCGGGACGGCATCCGCTCACCTCCCACCTTC
NA,TRBJ2-3,many,TRBV6-5,CASSVAIRGTQYF,TGTGCCAGCTCAGTAGCGATTCGTGGTACGCAGTATTTT
NA,TRBJ2-2,NA,TRBV28,CASRGVQSNTGELFF,TGTGCCAGCCGTGGCGTACAGTCGAACACCGGGGAGCTGTTTTTT
TRBD1,TRBJ2-1,NA,TRBV29-1,CSVRQGTYNEQVF,TGCAGCGTTAGACAGGGCACCTACAATGAGCAGGTCTTC
TRBD1,TRBJ2-7,NA,TRBV27,CASSTRQGPNYEQYF,TGTGCCAGCAGCACAAGACAGGGACCCAACTACGAGCAGTACTTC
NA,TRBJ2-2,NA,TRBV28,CASSLRLSGELFF,TGTGCCAGCAGTTTACGTCTGTCCGGGGAGCTGTTTTTT
NA,TRBJ2-7,many,TRBV12-5,CASGSYEQYF,TGTGCTAGTGGGAGCTACGAGCAGTACTTC
TRBD2,TRBJ2-7,few,TRBV6-5,CASRTNGLESHEQYF,TGTGCCAGCAGGACTAACGGACTAGAGTCCCACGAGCAGTACTTC
NA,TRBJ2-1,few,TRBV11-2,CASTLNGNEQFF,TGTGCCAGCACCCTCAATGGCAATGAGCAGTTCTTC
TRBD1,TRBJ1-2,NA,TRBV20-1,CSARVGDRGGYTF,TGCAGTGCTAGAGTGGGGGACAGAGGTGGCTACACCTTC
NA,TRBJ2-5,few,TRBV28,CASSQTWDSGGETQYF,TGTGCCAGCAGTCAAACGTGGGATTCGGGTGGAGAGACCCAGTACTTC
TRBD2,TRBJ2-1,NA,TRBV2,CARIGLAGGTVYNEQFF,TGTGCCAGGATAGGACTAGCGGGCGGGACGGTCTACAATGAGCAGTTCTTC
NA,TRBJ1-2,many,TRBV20-1,CSASAGVGYTF,TGCAGTGCTAGTGCAGGGGTAGGCTACACCTTC
NA,TRBJ2-5,NA,TRBV10-3,CAISEGPRTHETQYF,TGTGCCATCAGTGAGGGGCCAAGGACCCATGAGACCCAGTACTTC
NA,TRBJ2-7,few,TRBV6-2/TRBV6-3,CASSEQSLSEQYF,TGTGCCAGCAGCGAGCAGAGTTTATCCGAGCAGTACTTC
TRBD2,TRBJ2-7,NA,TRBV9,CASAAGGLSYEQYF,TGTGCCAGCGCTGCGGGAGGCCTCTCCTACGAGCAGTACTTC
TRBD1,TRBJ2-1,NA,TRBV5-5,CASSPGTGAVNEQFF,TGTGCCAGCAGCCCCGGGACAGGGGCTGTCAATGAGCAGTTCTTC
TRBD1,TRBJ1-5,NA,TRBV20-1,CSAGTGEGNQPQHF,TGCAGTGCGGGAACAGGGGAGGGCAATCAGCCCCAGCATTTT
NA,TRBJ2-1,NA,TRBV20-1,CSAKRLDYEQFF,TGCAGTGCTAAACGACTAGACTATGAGCAGTTCTTC
NA,TRBJ2-7,NA,TRBV7-2,CASSLDSLGNEQYF,TGTGCCAGCAGCTTAGACTCTCTCGGGAACGAGCAGTACTTC
NA,TRBJ1-1,few,TRBV6-5,CASSQTRGTEAFF,TGTGCCAGCAGTCAAACACGGGGCACTGAAGCTTTCTTT
NA,TRBJ2-3,NA,TRBV25-1,CASSEFVPPDTQYF,TGTGCCAGCAGTGAATTCGTTCCGCCAGATACGCAGTATTTT
TRBD2,TRBJ2-3,NA,TRBV10-3,CAISGGGGLAADTQYF,TGTGCCATCAGTGGTGGCGGGGGACTAGCGGCAGATACGCAGTATTTT
TRBD1,TRBJ1-5,NA,TRBV20-1,CSVQKPPRGLRSNQPQHF,TGCAGTGTTCAAAAACCACCCAGGGGGCTTAGGAGCAATCAGCCCCAGCATTTT
NA,TRBJ2-7,NA,TRBV14,CASSRGTVTYEQYF,TGTGCCAGCAGCCGAGGGACGGTCACCTACGAGCAGTACTTC
NA,TRBJ2-3,few,TRBV7-2,CASSPRTRGADTQYF,TGTGCCAGCAGCCCTCGGACACGGGGCGCAGATACGCAGTATTTT
NA,TRBJ2-2,NA,TRBV6-5,CASSLMGGPNTGELFF,TGTGCCAGCAGTTTGATGGGGGGCCCCAACACCGGGGAGCTGTTTTTT
NA,TRBJ2-6,NA,TRBV2,CASIGAYSGANVLTF,TGTGCCAGCATAGGAGCCTACTCTGGGGCCAACGTCCTGACTTTC
NA,TRBJ2-3,few,TRBV4-1,CASRQTGSTDTQYF,TGCGCCAGCCGACAGACGGGAAGCACAGATACGCAGTATTTT
NA,TRBJ1-1,NA,TRBV28,CASSPGLREAFF,TGTGCCAGCAGTCCGGGACTGAGAGAAGCTTTCTTT
NA,TRBJ1-1,few,TRBV4-1,CASSQDPPRGGAVTEAFF,TGCGCCAGCAGCCAAGATCCACCCCGGGGAGGGGCTGTTACTGAAGCTTTCTTT
TRBD2,TRBJ2-1,few,TRBV12-3/TRBV12-4,CASSRPGTGGEQFF,TGTGCCAGCAGCCGACCCGGGACGGGGGGTGAGCAGTTCTTC
TRBD1,TRBJ1-2,few,TRBV5-6,CASSWGQVVYGYTF,TGTGCCAGCAGCTGGGGACAGGTGGTCTATGGCTACACCTTC
NA,TRBJ2-2,NA,TRBV6-5,CASTLLLAQGGELFF,TGTGCCAGCACCCTGCTGTTAGCGCAGGGCGGGGAGCTGTTTTTT